Shown below are 12 T cell receptor beta chains from a single sample sequenced in a study of cytomegalovirus exposure and HLA in healthy donors. Repertoires were generated with immunoSEQ multiplex PCR, while TCRdb's copy carries only in-frame clones and drops some. The sample yields under 100,000 clones, about 95% seen once. Sequenced sample: PBMCs. The source is a woman between 18 and 29 years old in good health and CMV-seronegative.

The chain joins TRBV11-2 to TRBJ1-2; TRBD1 agrees at 9 bases. In germline, CDR1 is SGHAT, CDR2 FQNNGV. Trimming cost V 6 bases and J 4 bases; bases outside gene matches: 12. The CDR3 has 16 residues. The CDR3 nucleotides read TGTGCCAGCAGGAAACCGGGGACAGGGCCTACCTATGGCTACACCTTC. This encodes CASRKPGTGPTYGYTF.

A single count supports this clone. The genes are TRBV28 and TRBJ2-1; tentatively, D is TRBD1 (7 bases). CDR3 size: 17 residues. Germline CDR1 and CDR2: MDHEN and SYDVKM. Trimming took off 3 bases at V and 6 bases at J, with 21 bases between the two ends. CDR3 coding DNA: TGTGCCAGCAGTTTTTTCCTTGTTGGTCAGGGGGGCAATGAGCAGTTCTTC. Translation gives CASSFFLVGQGGNEQFF.

This clone showed up just a few times. This chain connects TRBV6-1 to TRBJ1-2; 7 bases agree with TRBD1. The junction had 2 bases not matched to a gene; V was cut back by 8 bases and J by 2 bases. The CDR3 sequence is 12 residues long. From germline, CDR1 is MNHNS and CDR2 SASEGT. CDR3 protein: CASPGQNYGYTF. The CDR3 nucleotides read TGTGCCAGCCCGGGACAGAACTATGGCTACACCTTC.

The chain links TRBV27 to TRBJ1-1, with D possibly TRBD1 on 5 matching bases. In germline, CDR1 is MNHEY, CDR2 SMNVEV (reference sequence). This CDR3 contains 14 residues. The V gene lost 0 bases and the J gene lost 4 bases, with 9 bases spanning the gap. The CDR3 DNA sequence: TGTGCCAGCAGTTTATCACCAGGGCCCACTGAAGCTTTCTTT. Encoded protein: CASSLSPGPTEAFF.

The J gene is TRBJ2-3, the V gene TRBV9; a weak D match, TRBD1 (5 bases). CDR1 is SGDLS and CDR2 is YYNGEE in the germline V gene. V was clipped by 1 base and J by 2 bases, with 11 bases between them. The CDR3 consists of 15 residues. The CDR3 spells CASSVRQLVTDTQYF. CDR3 DNA sequence: TGTGCCAGCAGCGTAAGACAGCTAGTCACAGATACGCAGTATTTT.

V gene TRBV4-1 combines with J gene TRBJ2-2; TRBD2 agrees at 14 bases. The CDR3 is 18 residues long. Germline loops: CDR1 MGHRA, CDR2 YSYEKL. J lost 4 bases, V lost 3 bases, and 7 bases had no gene match. This CDR3 is CASSQGGLAGVGTGELFF. The CDR3 nucleotides read TGCGCCAGCAGCCAGGGGGGACTAGCGGGAGTTGGCACCGGGGAGCTGTTTTTT.

J is TRBJ1-4 and V is TRBV4-3; 10 bases are a match to TRBD1. Germline CDR1 LGHNA, CDR2 YSLEER. This CDR3 spans 14 amino acids. Trimming cost V 2 bases and J 14 bases; bases outside gene matches: 8. The CDR3 is CASSQPGQGSGLFF. The CDR3 region has the DNA TGCGCCAGCAGCCAACCGGGACAGGGGTCAGGGCTGTTTTTT.

V usage is TRBV6-5 and J usage is TRBJ2-7; possibly TRBD1 for D (5 bases). This CDR3 is built from 15 residues. Trimming removed 6 bases from V and 2 bases from J, with 17 bases in between. Per the germline V gene, CDR1 is MNHEY and CDR2 is SVGAGI. CDR3: CASRPTRQPPYEQYF. CDR3 DNA sequence: TGTGCCAGCAGACCCACTCGACAGCCCCCCTACGAGCAGTACTTC.

This rearrangement joins TRBV7-2 to TRBJ2-2; D is unresolved. The V end was cut by 5 bases, the J end by 6 bases, with 7 bases between. CDR3 size: 12 residues. CDR1 is SGHTA, CDR2 FQGNSA, per germline. DNA for the CDR3: TGTGCCAGCAGCCTCTTAGCCGGGGAGCTGTTTTTT. Protein sequence: CASSLLAGELFF.

The J gene is TRBJ1-2, the V gene TRBV25-1; tentatively, D is TRBD1 (6 bases). The CDR3 sequence is 15 residues long. Germline V lookup: CDR1 MGHDK, CDR2 SYGVNS. V shed 3 bases and J shed 3 bases, with 14 bases lying between them. In DNA form, the CDR3 reads TGTGCCAGCAGTGACAGAGTCACAGGGCACTATGGCTACACCTTC. This translates into CASSDRVTGHYGYTF.

The chain uses TRBV6-5 and TRBJ2-2, with D possibly matching TRBD1 (5 bases). CDR3 size: 15 residues. CDR1 is MNHEY and CDR2 is SVGAGI in the germline V gene. Trimming took 0 bases from V and 1 from J, leaving 6 bases between them. In DNA, the CDR3 is TGTGCCAGCAGTTACTCCGGACAGAACACCGGGGAGCTGTTTTTT. This translates into CASSYSGQNTGELFF.

This clone was seen a single time. The rearrangement joins TRBV15 to TRBJ1-4; tentative D call: TRBD1 (6 bases). Trimming took 0 bases from V and 2 from J, leaving 19 bases between them. CDR1 and CDR2 from the germline V gene are LNHNV and YYDKDF (reference sequence). The CDR3 is 19 amino acids. The CDR3 DNA reads as TGTGCCACCAGCAGAGATCAGTTTCAGGGGAAAACGACTAATGAAAAACTGTTTTTT. This codes for CATSRDQFQGKTTNEKLFF. The full variable domain, completed using reference TRBV15 and TRBJ1-4, is DAMVIQNPRYQVTQFGKPVTLSCSQTLNHNVMYWYQQKSSQAPKLLFHYYDKDFNNEADTPDNFQSRRPNTSFCFLDIRSPGLGDTAMYLCATSRDQFQGKTTNEKLFFGSGTQLSVL.